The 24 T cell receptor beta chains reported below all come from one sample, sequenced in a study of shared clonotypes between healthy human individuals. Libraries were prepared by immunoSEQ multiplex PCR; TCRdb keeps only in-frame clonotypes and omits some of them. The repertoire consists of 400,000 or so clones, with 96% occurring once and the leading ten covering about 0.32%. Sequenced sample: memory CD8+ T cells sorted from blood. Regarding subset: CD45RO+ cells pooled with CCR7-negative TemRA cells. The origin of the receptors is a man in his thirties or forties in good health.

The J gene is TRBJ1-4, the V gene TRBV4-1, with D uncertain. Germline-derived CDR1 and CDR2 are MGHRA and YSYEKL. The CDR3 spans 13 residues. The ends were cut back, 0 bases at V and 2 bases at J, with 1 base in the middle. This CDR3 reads CASSQETNEKLFF. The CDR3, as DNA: TGCGCCAGCAGCCAAGAGACTAATGAAAAACTGTTTTTT.

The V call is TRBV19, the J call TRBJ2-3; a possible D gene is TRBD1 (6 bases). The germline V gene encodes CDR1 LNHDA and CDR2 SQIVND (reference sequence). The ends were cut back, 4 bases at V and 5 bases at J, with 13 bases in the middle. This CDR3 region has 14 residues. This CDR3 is CASSKASRGDTQYF. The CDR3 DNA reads TGTGCCAGTAGTAAGGCTAGCAGGGGAGATACGCAGTATTTT. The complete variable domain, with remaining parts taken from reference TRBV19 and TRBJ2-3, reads DGGITQSPKYLFRKEGQNVTLSCEQNLNHDAMYWYRQDPGQGLRLIYYSQIVNDFQKGDIAEGYSVSREKKESFPLTVTSAQKNPTAFYLCASSKASRGDTQYFGPGTRLTVL.

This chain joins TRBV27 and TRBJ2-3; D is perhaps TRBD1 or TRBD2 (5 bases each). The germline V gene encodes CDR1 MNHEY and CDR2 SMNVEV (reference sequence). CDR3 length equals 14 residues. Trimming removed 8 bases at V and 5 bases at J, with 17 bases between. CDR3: CASGGFIGRDTQYF. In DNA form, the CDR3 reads TGTGCCAGCGGGGGATTCATTGGGAGAGATACGCAGTATTTT.

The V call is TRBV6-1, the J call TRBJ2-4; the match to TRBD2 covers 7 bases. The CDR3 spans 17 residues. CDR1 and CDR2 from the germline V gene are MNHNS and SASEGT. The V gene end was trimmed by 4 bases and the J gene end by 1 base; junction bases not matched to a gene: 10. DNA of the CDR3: TGTGCCAGCAGTGGGGATCAGGGAGGGGTGGCCAAAAACATTCAGTACTTC. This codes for CASSGDQGGVAKNIQYF.

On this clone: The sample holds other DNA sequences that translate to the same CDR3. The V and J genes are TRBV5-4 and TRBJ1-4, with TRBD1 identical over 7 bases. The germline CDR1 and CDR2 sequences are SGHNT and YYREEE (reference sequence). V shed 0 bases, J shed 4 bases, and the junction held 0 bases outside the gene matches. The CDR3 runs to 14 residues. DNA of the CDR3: TGTGCCAGCAGCTTGGGACAGGGTAATGAAAAACTGTTTTTT. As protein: CASSLGQGNEKLFF. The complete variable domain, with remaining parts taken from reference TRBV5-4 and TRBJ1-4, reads ETGVTQSPTHLIKTRGQQVTLRCSSQSGHNTVSWYQQALGQGPQFIFQYYREEENGRGNFPPRFSGLQFPNYSSELNVNALELDDSALYLCASSLGQGNEKLFFGSGTQLSVL.

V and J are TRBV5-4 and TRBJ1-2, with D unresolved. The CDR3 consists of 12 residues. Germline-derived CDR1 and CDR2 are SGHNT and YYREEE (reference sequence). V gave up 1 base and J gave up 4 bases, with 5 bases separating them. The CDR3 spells CASSLNSYGYTF. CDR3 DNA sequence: TGTGCCAGCAGCTTGAACTCCTATGGCTACACCTTC.

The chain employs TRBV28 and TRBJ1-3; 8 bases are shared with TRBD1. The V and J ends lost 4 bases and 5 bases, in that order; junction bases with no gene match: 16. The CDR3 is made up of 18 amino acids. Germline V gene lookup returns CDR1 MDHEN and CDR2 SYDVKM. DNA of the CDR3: TGTGCCAGCAGTTCTTTCGGGACGTGGGGGACAGGTCGAAACACCATATATTTT. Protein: CASSSFGTWGTGRNTIYF.

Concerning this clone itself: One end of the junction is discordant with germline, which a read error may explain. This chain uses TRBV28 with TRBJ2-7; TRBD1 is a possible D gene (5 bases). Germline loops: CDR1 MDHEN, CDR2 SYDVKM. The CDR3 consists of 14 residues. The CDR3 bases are TGTGCCAGCGGATCAGGGATAGGCTCCAACGAGCAGTACTTC. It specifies CASGSGIGSNEQYF.

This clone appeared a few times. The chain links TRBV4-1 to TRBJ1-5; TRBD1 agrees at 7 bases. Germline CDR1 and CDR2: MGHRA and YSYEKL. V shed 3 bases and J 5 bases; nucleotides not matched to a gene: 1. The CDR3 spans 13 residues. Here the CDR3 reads CASSHGTDQPQHF. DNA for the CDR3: TGCGCCAGCAGCCACGGGACAGATCAGCCCCAGCATTTT.

For the CDR3, the DNA is TGCGCCAGCTTATCCGGGACAGGGGGCACCGGGGAGCTGTTTTTT. Its translation is CASLSGTGGTGELFF. The chain recombines TRBV5-1 with TRBJ2-2; 11 bases fit TRBD1. This CDR3 has 15 residues. CDR1 is SGHRS and CDR2 is YFSETQ in the germline V gene. The junction had 6 bases not matched to a gene; V was cut back by 7 bases and J by 4 bases.

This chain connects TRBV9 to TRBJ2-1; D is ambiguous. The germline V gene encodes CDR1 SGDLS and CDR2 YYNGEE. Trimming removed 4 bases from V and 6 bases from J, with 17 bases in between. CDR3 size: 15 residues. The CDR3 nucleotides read TGTGCCAGCAGCCCCTCCCCTGGGTGGATCAATGAGCAGTTCTTC. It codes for CASSPSPGWINEQFF.

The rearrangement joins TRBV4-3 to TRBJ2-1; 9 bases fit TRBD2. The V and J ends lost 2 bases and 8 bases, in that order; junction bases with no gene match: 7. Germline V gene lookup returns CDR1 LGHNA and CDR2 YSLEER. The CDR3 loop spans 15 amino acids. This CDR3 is CASSQWREGLDEQFF. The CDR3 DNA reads TGCGCCAGCAGCCAATGGCGGGAGGGCCTCGATGAGCAGTTCTTC.

CDR3 sequence (DNA): TGTGCCTGGAGGGGGGACAGGGGAACGGAGACCCAGTACTTC. Translating it yields CAWRGDRGTETQYF. The genes are TRBV30 and TRBJ2-5, with 10 bases identical to TRBD1. The V segment lost 3 bases and the J segment 5 bases; nucleotides outside the gene matches: 6. The germline gives CDR1 GTSNPN, CDR2 SVGIG (reference sequence). This CDR3 is 14 amino acids long. The entire variable domain, with the rest obtained from reference TRBV30 and TRBJ2-5, is as follows: SQTIHQWPATLVQPVGSPLSLECTVEGTSNPNLYWYRQAAGRGLQLLFYSVGIGQISSEVPQNLSASRPQDRQFILSSKKLLLSDSGFYLCAWRGDRGTETQYFGPGTRLLVL.

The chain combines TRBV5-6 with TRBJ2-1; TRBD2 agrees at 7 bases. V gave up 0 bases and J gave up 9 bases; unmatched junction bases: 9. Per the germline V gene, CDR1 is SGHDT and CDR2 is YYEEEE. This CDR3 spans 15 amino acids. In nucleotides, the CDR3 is TGTGCCAGCAGCTTGGAAGCGGGAAGTCCGGGTGAGCAGTTCTTC. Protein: CASSLEAGSPGEQFF. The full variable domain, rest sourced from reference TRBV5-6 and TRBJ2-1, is DAGVTQSPTHLIKTRGQQVTLRCSPKSGHDTVSWYQQALGQGPQFIFQYYEEEERQRGNFPDRFSGHQFPNYSSELNVNALLLGDSALYLCASSLEAGSPGEQFFGPGTRLTVL.

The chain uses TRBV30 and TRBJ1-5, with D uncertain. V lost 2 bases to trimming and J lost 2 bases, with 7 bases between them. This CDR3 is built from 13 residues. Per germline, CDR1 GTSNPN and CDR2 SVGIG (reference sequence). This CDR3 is CAWSWAGNQPQHF. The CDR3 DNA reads TGTGCCTGGAGTTGGGCGGGCAATCAGCCCCAGCATTTT.

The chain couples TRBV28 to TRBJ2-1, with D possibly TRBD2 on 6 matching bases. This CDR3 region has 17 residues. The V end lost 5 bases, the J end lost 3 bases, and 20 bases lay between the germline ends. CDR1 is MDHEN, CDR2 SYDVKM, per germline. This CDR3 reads CASSLEGTWQDYNEQFF. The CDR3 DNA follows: TGTGCCAGCAGTCTAGAAGGGACTTGGCAGGACTACAATGAGCAGTTCTTC.

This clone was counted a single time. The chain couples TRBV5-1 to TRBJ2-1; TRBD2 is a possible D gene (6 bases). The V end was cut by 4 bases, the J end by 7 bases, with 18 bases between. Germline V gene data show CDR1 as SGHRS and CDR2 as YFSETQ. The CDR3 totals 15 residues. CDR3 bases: TGCGCCAGCAGCGCAGGGTGGAGGGCGGGGAATGAGCAGTTCTTC. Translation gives CASSAGWRAGNEQFF.

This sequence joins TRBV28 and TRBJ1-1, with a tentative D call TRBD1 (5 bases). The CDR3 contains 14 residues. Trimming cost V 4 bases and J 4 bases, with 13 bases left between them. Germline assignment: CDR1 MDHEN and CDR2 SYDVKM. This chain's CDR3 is CASSSRVYGTEAFF. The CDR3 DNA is TGTGCCAGCAGTTCCAGGGTGTATGGCACTGAAGCTTTCTTT.

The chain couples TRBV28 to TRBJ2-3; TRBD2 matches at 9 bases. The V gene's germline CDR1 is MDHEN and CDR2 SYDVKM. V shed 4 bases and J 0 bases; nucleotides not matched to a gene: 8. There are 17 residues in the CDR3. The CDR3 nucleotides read TGTGCCAGCAGTTCGGCCACTAGCGGGCTAAGCACAGATACGCAGTATTTT. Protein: CASSSATSGLSTDTQYF.

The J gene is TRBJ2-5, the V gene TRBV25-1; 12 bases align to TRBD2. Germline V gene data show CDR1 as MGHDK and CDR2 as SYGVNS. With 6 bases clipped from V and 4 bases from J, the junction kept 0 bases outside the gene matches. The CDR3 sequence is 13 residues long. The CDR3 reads CASRGLAGETQYF. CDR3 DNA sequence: TGTGCCAGCAGGGGACTAGCGGGAGAGACCCAGTACTTC.

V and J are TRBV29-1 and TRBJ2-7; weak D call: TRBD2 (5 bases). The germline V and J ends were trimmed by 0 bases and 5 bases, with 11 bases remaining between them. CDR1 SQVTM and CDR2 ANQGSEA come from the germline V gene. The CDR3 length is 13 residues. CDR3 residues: CSVEEEAVNEQYF. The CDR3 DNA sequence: TGCAGCGTTGAAGAAGAAGCGGTGAACGAGCAGTACTTC.

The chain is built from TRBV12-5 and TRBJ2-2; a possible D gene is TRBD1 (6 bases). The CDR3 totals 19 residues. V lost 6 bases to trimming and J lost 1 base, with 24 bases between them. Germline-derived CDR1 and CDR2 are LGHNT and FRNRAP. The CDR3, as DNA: TGTGCTAGTGGCTACATACAGGGTCTGATACCCCTGAACACCGGGGAGCTGTTTTTT. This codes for CASGYIQGLIPLNTGELFF. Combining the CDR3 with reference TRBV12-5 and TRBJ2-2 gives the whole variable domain DARVTQTPRHKVTEMGQEVTMRCQPILGHNTVFWYRQTMMQGLELLAYFRNRAPLDDSGMPKDRFSAEMPDATLATLKIQPSEPRDSAVYFCASGYIQGLIPLNTGELFFGEGSRLTVL.

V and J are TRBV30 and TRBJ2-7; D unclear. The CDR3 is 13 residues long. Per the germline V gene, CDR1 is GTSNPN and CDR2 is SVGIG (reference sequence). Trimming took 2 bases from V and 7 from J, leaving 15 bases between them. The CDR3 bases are TGTGCCTGGAGTCCCGCCGCGTGGCAGGAGCAGTACTTC. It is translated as CAWSPAAWQEQYF.

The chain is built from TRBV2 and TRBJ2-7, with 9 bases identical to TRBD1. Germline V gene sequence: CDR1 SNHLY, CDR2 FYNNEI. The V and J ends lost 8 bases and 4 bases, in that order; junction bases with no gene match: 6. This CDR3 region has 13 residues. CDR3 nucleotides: TGTGCCAGCCACCGGGACAGGGTTTACGAGCAGTACTTC. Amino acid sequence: CASHRDRVYEQYF. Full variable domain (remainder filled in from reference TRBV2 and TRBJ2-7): EPEVTQTPSHQVTQMGQEVILRCVPISNHLYFYWYRQILGQKVEFLVSFYNNEISEKSEIFDDQFSVERPDGSNFTLKIRSTKLEDSAMYFCASHRDRVYEQYFGPGTRLTVT.